The subject of this entry is one TCR beta chain. This sample was taken from a study of blood T cell repertoires in COVID-19. On the study more broadly: The analysed material was cDNA or gDNA that came from T cells, B-cell-depleted T cells, or PBMCs.

In the original analysis: Reference gene primer amplification in the assay estimated nucleated cell counts. Profiled with immunoSEQ multiplex PCR; TCRdb holds only in-frame clones, not every one. V and J calls plus clone size are reproduced from that table; the DNA served to infer D and trimming. The sample lists 200,000 to 250,000 clones, around 88% occurring once. Germline V gives CDR1 LNHDA, CDR2 SQIVND (reference sequence). V trimming: 8 bases; J trimming: 9 bases; junction bases outside the gene matches: 5. The CDR3 runs to 13 residues. The sample comprised peripheral blood. The sequence was collected from a woman in her 30s who had recovered from COVID-19. The chain carries TRBV19 and TRBJ2-1; 12 nucleotides align to TRBD1. Here the CDR3 reads CASEGQGASEQFF. As DNA, the CDR3 is TGTGCCAGTGAGGGACAGGGGGCGAGTGAGCAGTTCTTC.